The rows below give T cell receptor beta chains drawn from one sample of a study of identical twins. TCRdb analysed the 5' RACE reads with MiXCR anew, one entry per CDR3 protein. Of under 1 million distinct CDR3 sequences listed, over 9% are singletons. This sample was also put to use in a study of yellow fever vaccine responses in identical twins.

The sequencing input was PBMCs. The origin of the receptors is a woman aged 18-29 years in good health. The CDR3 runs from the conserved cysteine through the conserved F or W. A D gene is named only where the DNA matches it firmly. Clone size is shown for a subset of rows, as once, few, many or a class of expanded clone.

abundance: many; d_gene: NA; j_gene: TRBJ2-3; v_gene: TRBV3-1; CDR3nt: TGTGCCAGCAGCCAAGATATAAGACTGCCCGGCACAGATACGCAGTATTTT; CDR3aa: CASSQDIRLPGTDTQYF
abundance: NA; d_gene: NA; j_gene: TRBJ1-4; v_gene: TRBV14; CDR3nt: TGTGCCAGCAGCCAAAGACAGTTCGGGGAAAAACTGTTTTTT; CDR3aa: CASSQRQFGEKLFF
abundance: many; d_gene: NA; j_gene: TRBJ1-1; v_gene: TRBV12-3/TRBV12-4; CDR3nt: TGTGCCAGCACCTTTAGAGCCAACACTGAAGCTTTCTTT; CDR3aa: CASTFRANTEAFF
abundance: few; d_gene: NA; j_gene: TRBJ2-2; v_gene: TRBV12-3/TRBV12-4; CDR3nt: TGTGCCAGCAGTACCATCCTGGGCAAGGACACCGGGGAGCTGTTTTTT; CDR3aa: CASSTILGKDTGELFF
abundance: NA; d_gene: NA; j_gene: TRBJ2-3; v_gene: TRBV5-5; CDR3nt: TGTGCCAGCAGCTTGGACGGTTGGGGGACAGATACGCAGTATTTT; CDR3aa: CASSLDGWGTDTQYF
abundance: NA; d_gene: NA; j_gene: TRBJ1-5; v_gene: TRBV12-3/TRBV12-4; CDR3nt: TGTGCCAGCAGGACCGGGTCCTACAATCAGCCCCAGCATTTT; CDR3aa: CASRTGSYNQPQHF
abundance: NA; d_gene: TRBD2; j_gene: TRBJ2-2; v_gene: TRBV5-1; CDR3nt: TGCGCCAGCAGCCCAATCGGCCCGGGGACTACCGGACCGAACACCGGGGAGCTGTTTTTT; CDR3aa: CASSPIGPGTTGPNTGELFF
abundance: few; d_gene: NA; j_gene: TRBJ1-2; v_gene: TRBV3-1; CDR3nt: TGTGCCAGCAGCTTAGGCCCGAAGGGATCGTATGGCTACACCTTC; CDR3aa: CASSLGPKGSYGYTF
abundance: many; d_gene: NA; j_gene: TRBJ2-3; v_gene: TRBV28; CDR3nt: TGTGCCAGCAGTTTATGGGGAATTTCGGGGGCTAGCACAGATACGCAGTATTTT; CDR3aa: CASSLWGISGASTDTQYF
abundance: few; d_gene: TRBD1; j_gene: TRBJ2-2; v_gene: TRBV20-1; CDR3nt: TGCAGTGCTAGGGCGGGACAGGGTGTCGCCGGGGAGCTGTTTTTT; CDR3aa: CSARAGQGVAGELFF
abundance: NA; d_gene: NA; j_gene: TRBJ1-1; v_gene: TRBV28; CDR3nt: TGTGCCAGCAGTTTTGAGGGGGCTGAAGCTTTCTTT; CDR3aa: CASSFEGAEAFF
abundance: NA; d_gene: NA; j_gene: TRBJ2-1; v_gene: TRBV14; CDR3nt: TGTGCCAGCAGCCAAGGGTCCAGCGGGCACACCGGGCAGTTCTTC; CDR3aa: CASSQGSSGHTGQFF
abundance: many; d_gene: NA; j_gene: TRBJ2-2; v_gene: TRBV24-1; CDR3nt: TGTGCCACCAGTGATTTAGGCGGGACGAACACCGGGGAGCTGTTTTTT; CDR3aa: CATSDLGGTNTGELFF
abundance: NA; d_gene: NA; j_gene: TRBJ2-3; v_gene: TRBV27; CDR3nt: TGTGCCAGCAGTTTAGTGGCGCCTAGCACAGATACGCAGTATTTT; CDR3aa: CASSLVAPSTDTQYF
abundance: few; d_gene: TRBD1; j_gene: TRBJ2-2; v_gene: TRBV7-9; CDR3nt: TGTGCCAGCAGCCTTCGGACAGGACCGGACACCGGGGAGCTGTTTTTT; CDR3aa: CASSLRTGPDTGELFF
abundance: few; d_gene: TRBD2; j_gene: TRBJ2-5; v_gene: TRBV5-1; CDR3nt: TGCGCCAGCGGAAAAGGACTAGCGGGAGTGTCAGAGACCCAGTACTTC; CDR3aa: CASGKGLAGVSETQYF
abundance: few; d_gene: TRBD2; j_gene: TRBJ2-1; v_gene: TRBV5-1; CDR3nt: TGCGCCAGCAGCTTTGGCGGGGGGGCCATTAGTAATGAGCAGTTCTTC; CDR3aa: CASSFGGGAISNEQFF
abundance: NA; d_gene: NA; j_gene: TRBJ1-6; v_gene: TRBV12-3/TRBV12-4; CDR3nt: TGTGCCAGCAGATTGGAGGCCTATAGGGCCCTCCACTTT; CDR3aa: CASRLEAYRALHF
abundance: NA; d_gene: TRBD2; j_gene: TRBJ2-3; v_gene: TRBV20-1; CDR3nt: TGCAGTGCCTTCCGAGGCTGGCGAGCGGGGGAGGGGGATACGCAGTATTTT; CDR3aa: CSAFRGWRAGEGDTQYF
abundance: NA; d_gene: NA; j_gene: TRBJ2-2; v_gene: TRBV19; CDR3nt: TGTGCCAGCAGTAAGGCCCCAGGGCTTCTTACCGGGGAGCTGTTTTTT; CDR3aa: CASSKAPGLLTGELFF
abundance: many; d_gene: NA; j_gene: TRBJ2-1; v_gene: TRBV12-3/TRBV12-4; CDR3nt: TGTGCCAGCAGGAATGGGAACTCGGGTGAGCAGTTCTTC; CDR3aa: CASRNGNSGEQFF
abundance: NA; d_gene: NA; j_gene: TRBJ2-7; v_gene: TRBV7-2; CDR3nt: TGTGCCAGCAGCTGGGACCACTCCTACGAGCAGTACTTC; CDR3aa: CASSWDHSYEQYF
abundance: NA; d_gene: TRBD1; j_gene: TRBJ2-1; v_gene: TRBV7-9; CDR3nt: TGTGCCAGCAGCTTAGGGGACAGGTTGGGGAATGAGCAGTTCTTC; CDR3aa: CASSLGDRLGNEQFF
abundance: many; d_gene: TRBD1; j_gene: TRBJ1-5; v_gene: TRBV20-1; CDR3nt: TGCAGTGCTAGTACGACCGGGACAGGGGGCGGGGGCAATCAGCCCCAGCATTTT; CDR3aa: CSASTTGTGGGGNQPQHF
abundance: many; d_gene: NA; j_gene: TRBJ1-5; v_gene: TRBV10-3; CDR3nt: TGTGCCATCAGTGGGGGGGATAGCAATCAGCCCCAGCATTTT; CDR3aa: CAISGGDSNQPQHF
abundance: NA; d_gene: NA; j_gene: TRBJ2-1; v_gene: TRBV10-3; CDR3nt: TGTGCCATCATGTCGGGGAATGAGCAGTTCTTC; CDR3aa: CAIMSGNEQFF
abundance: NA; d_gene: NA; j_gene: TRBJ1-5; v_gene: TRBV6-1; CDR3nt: TGTGCCAGCAGGAGGGGCGCCCTGGCGCCCCAGCATTTT; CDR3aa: CASRRGALAPQHF
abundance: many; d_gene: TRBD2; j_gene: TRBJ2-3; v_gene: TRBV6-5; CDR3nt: TGTGCCAGCAGTTTCTCGTGGACTAGCGGGAGAAGGTACACAGATACGCAGTATTTT; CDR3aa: CASSFSWTSGRRYTDTQYF